These 10 T cell receptor beta chains were all obtained from the same sample, sequenced in a study of regulatory T cells in long-lasting Graves disease. The time point is: newly diagnosed GD, antithyroid drugs for less than 3 months. Generation of the TCR library employed RNA extracted from PBMCs. Investigators prepared the TCR beta libraries by applying iRepertoire HTBI primers and Arm-PCR of CDR3 regions. TCRdb reprocessed the multiplex PCR reads with MiXCR, giving one entry per CDR3 protein. The sample records about 400,000 distinct CDR3 sequences, about 15% being singletons. Another study also made use of these data, one on T cells in Graves' hyperthyroidism and ophthalmopathy.

The sequencing here drew on peripheral blood mononuclear cells (PBMCs), taken at new diagnosis, from a patient treated with antithyroid drugs. Source of these receptors: a woman aged 40 to 55 with Graves disease.

This clonotype was recorded at least ten times. The chain has TRBV28 and TRBJ2-7; TRBD2 agrees at 11 bases. The CDR3 contains 16 residues. From germline, CDR1 is MDHEN and CDR2 SYDVKM. The ends lost 3 bases at V and 4 bases at J; junction bases unmatched: 8. CDR3 in amino acids: CASSFLTSGTRYEQYF. CDR3 in DNA: TGTGCCAGCAGTTTCCTGACTAGCGGGACGCGTTACGAGCAGTACTTC.

This clonotype has ten or more counts. The chain combines TRBV11-3 with TRBJ2-3, with D tentatively TRBD1 or TRBD2 (6 bases each). Trimming removed 0 bases at V and 7 bases at J, with 20 bases between. CDR1 is SGHNT and CDR2 is YENEEA in the germline V gene. The CDR3 loop spans 17 amino acids. CDR3 DNA sequence: TGTGCCAGCAGCTTAGATCTATCTCGGGGCGGGACAAATACGCAGTATTTT. Its translation: CASSLDLSRGGTNTQYF.

The table lists this clonotype with a few counts. The chain links TRBV4-1 to TRBJ2-3, with 14 bases aligning to TRBD2. J was trimmed by 4 bases and V by 0 bases; bases with no gene match: 6. The CDR3 loop spans 18 amino acids. In germline, CDR1 is MGHRA, CDR2 YSYEKL. The CDR3 sequence: CASSQERVGLAGADTQYF. The CDR3 DNA is TGCGCCAGCAGCCAAGAGAGAGTGGGACTAGCGGGAGCAGATACGCAGTATTTT.

This clonotype was seen at least ten times. CDR3 sequence (DNA): TGTGCCAGTACCGGGACGGCGATTTATAATTCACCCCTCCACTTT. It codes for CASTGTAIYNSPLHF. J is TRBJ1-6 and V is TRBV2; D is possibly TRBD1 (5 bases). CDR3 length equals 15 residues. Trimming removed 9 bases from V and 4 bases from J, with 16 bases in between. Germline CDR1 is SNHLY and CDR2 is FYNNEI.

The chain uses TRBV25-1 and TRBJ1-5; TRBD1 might be the D (5 bases). The CDR3 is made up of 13 amino acids. Germline V gives CDR1 MGHDK, CDR2 SYGVNS. Trimming took 1 base from V and 7 from J, leaving 8 bases between them. The CDR3 loop reads CASSEWGEQPQHF. DNA for the CDR3: TGTGCCAGCAGTGAATGGGGGGAGCAGCCCCAGCATTTT.

The chain links TRBV20-1 to TRBJ1-1; possibly TRBD1 for D (6 bases). This CDR3 is 16 amino acids long. Trimming removed 5 bases from V and 8 bases from J, with 27 bases in between. Germline CDR1 DFQATT, CDR2 SNEGSKA (reference sequence). The CDR3 nucleotides are TGCAGTGCTGCTCAACCACCCCCAACAGGGCCTGGGGAAGCTTTCTTT. Its protein is CSAAQPPPTGPGEAFF.

This clonotype came up many times. This chain joins TRBV27 and TRBJ1-5; the match to TRBD1 covers 7 bases. The germline CDR1 and CDR2 sequences are MNHEY and SMNVEV (reference sequence). The CDR3 contains 14 residues. With V trimmed by 5 bases and J by 7 bases, 8 bases remained unmatched. Written as DNA, the CDR3 is TGTGCCAGCAGTCTGACAGGGTCTGGGCAGCCCCAGCATTTT. It specifies CASSLTGSGQPQHF.

This clonotype came up many times. The chain couples TRBV18 to TRBJ2-5; D is unresolved. Germline V gene sequence: CDR1 KGHSH, CDR2 LQKENI. V lost 2 bases, J lost 6 bases, and 4 bases lay in between. The length of the CDR3 is 11 residues. The CDR3 bases are TGTGCCAGCTCACCAGGCAAGACCCAGTACTTC. The encoded protein is CASSPGKTQYF.

Only a few counts were recorded for this clonotype. A read error is possible here, since a much larger clone lies one base away. This rearrangement joins TRBV28 to TRBJ2-2, with D perhaps being TRBD1 or TRBD2 (5 bases each). The germline V and J ends were trimmed by 3 bases and 7 bases, with 15 bases remaining between them. The CDR3 spans 15 residues. Germline lookup yields CDR1 MDHEN and CDR2 SYDVKM. In DNA form, the CDR3 reads TGTGCCAGCAGTTTTCCGGGACGGGGCATCGGGGAGCTGTTTTTT. Translated, it gives CASSFPGRGIGELFF.

This clonotype was observed many times. The chain carries TRBV29-1 and TRBJ2-7, with TRBD1 matching 11 bases. The CDR3 has 13 amino acids. Per the germline V gene, CDR1 is SQVTM and CDR2 is ANQGSEA. The J segment lost 6 bases and the V segment lost 6 bases, leaving 7 bases of the junction unmatched. The CDR3 spells CSVWTGGGGEQYF. The DNA for the CDR3 is TGCAGCGTATGGACAGGGGGCGGCGGCGAGCAGTACTTC.